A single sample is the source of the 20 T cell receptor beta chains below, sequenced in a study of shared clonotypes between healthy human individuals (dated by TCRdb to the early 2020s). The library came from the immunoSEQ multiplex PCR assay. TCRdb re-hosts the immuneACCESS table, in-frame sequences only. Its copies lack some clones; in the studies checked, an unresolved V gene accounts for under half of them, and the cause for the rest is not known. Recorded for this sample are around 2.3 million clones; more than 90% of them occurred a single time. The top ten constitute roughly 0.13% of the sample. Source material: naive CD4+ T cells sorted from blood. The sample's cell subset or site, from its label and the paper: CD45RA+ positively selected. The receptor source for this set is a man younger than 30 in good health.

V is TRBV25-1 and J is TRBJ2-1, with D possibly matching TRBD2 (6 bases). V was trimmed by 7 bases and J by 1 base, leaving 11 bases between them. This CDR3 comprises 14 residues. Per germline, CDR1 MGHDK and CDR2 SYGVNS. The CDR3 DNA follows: TGTGCCAGCACCATGGGGGGTTCCTACAATGAGCAGTTCTTC. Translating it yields CASTMGGSYNEQFF. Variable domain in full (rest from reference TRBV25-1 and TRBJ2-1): EADIYQTPRYLVIGTGKKITLECSQTMGHDKMYWYQQDPGMELHLIHYSYGVNSTEKGDLSSESTVSRIRTEHFPLTLESARPSHTSQYLCASTMGGSYNEQFFGPGTRLTVL.

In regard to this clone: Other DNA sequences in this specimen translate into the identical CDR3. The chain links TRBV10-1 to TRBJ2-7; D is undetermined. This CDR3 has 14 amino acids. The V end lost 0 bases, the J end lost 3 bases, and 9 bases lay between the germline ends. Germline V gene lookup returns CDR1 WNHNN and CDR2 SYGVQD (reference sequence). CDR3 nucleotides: TGCGCCAGCAGTGAGTCCTCGGGTCGCTACGAGCAGTACTTC. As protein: CASSESSGRYEQYF.

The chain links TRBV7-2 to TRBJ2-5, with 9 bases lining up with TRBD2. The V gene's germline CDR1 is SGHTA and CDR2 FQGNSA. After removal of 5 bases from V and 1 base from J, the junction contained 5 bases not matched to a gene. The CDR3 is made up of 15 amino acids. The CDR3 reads CASSLLAGPQETQYF. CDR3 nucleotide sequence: TGTGCCAGCAGCCTTCTAGCGGGGCCCCAAGAGACCCAGTACTTC.

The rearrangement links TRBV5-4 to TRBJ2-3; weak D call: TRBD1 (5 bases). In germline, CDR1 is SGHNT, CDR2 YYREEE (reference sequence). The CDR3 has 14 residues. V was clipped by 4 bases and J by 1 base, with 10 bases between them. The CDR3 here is CASSPQGGTDTQYF. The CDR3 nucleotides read TGTGCCAGCAGCCCGCAGGGCGGCACAGATACGCAGTATTTT.

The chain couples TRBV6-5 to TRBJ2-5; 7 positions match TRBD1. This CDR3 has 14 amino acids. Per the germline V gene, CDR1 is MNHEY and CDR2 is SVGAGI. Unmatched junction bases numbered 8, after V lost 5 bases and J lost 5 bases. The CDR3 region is CASSRSLRGETQYF. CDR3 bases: TGTGCCAGCAGTCGATCGCTCAGGGGGGAGACCCAGTACTTC.

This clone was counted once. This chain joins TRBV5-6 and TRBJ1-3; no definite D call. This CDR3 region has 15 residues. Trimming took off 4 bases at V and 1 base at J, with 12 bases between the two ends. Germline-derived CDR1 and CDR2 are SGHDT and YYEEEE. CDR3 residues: CASSHNSRSGNTIYF. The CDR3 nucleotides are TGTGCCAGCAGCCATAACAGTCGGTCTGGAAACACCATATATTTT.

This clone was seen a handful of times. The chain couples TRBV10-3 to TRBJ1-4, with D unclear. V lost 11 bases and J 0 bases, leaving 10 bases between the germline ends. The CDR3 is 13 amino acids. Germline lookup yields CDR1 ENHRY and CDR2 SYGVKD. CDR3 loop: CAASNTTNEKLFF. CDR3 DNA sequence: TGTGCCGCCTCGAATACAACTAATGAAAAACTGTTTTTT.

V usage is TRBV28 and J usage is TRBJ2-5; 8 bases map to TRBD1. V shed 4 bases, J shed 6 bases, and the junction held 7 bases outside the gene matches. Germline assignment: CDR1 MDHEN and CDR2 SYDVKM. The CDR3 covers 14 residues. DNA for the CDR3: TGTGCCAGCAGTTCCGGGACAGGTGGAAAGACCCAGTACTTC. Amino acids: CASSSGTGGKTQYF.

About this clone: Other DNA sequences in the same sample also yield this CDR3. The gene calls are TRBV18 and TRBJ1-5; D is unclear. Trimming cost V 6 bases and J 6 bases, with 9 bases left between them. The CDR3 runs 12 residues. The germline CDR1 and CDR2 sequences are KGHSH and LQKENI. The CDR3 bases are TGTGCCAGCTCGCCTGCTGGTCAGCCCCAGCATTTT. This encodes CASSPAGQPQHF. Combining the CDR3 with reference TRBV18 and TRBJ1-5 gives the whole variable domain NAGVMQNPRHLVRRRGQEARLRCSPMKGHSHVYWYRQLPEEGLKFMVYLQKENIIDESGMPKERFSAEFPKEGPSILRIQQVVRGDSAAYFCASSPAGQPQHFGDGTRLSIL.

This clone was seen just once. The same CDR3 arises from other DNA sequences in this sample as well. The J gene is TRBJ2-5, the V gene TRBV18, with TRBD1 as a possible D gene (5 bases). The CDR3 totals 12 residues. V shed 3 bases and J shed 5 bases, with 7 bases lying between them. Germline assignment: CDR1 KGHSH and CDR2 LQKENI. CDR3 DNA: TGTGCCAGCTCACCTGGGGCGGAGACCCAGTACTTC. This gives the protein CASSPGAETQYF.

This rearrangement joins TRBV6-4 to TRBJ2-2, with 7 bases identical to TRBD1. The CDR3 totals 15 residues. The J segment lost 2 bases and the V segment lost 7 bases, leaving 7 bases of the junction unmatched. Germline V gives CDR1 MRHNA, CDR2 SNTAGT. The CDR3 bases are TGTGCCAGCAAGCGACAGGGTGAAAACACCGGGGAGCTGTTTTTT. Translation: CASKRQGENTGELFF.

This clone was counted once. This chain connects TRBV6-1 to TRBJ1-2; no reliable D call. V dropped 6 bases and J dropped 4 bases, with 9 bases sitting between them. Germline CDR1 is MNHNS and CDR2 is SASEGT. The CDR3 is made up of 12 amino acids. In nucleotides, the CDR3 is TGTGCCAGCAGCGATTATAGCTATGGCTACACCTTC. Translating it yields CASSDYSYGYTF.

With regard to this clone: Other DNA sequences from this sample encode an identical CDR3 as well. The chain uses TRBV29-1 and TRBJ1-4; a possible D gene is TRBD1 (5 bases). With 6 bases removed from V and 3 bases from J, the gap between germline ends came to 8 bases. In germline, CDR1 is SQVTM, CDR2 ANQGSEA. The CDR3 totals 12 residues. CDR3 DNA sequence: TGCAGCGTGCAGGGACCTAATGAAAAACTGTTTTTT. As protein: CSVQGPNEKLFF.

The CDR3 nucleotides are TGCGCCAGCAGCTTGGGGTCGGGGAGGGCCGTTTACGAGCAGTACTTC. This translates into CASSLGSGRAVYEQYF. The rearrangement joins TRBV5-1 to TRBJ2-7; TRBD2 matches at 7 bases. Germline V gene lookup returns CDR1 SGHRS and CDR2 YFSETQ. This CDR3 has 16 amino acids. The J segment lost 4 bases and the V segment lost 0 bases, leaving 10 bases of the junction unmatched.

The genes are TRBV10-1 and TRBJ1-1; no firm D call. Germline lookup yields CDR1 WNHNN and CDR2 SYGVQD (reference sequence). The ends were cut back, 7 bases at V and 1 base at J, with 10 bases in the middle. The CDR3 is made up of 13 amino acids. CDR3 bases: TGCGCCAGCACCGCGGACCAGAACACTGAAGCTTTCTTT. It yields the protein CASTADQNTEAFF.

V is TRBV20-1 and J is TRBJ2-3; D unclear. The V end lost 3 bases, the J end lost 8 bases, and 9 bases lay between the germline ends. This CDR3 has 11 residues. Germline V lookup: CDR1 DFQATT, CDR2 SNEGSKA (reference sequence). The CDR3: CSASNPSTQYF. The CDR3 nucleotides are TGCAGTGCTAGTAACCCTAGTACGCAGTATTTT.

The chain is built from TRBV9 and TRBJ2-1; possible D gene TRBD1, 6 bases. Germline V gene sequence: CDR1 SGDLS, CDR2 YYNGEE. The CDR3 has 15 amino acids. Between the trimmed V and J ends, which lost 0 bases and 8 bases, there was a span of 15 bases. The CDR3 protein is CASSVEAGVWDEQFF. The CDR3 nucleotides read TGTGCCAGCAGCGTAGAGGCAGGGGTCTGGGATGAGCAGTTCTTC.

The CDR3 is CASSIGGDATF. As DNA, the CDR3 is TGTGCCAGTAGTATTGGGGGGGACGCCACCTTC. The chain carries TRBV19 and TRBJ1-2, with D tentatively TRBD1 (5 bases). Trimming pared 3 bases from V and 13 bases from J, leaving 12 bases between. In germline, CDR1 is LNHDA, CDR2 SQIVND (reference sequence). This CDR3 has 11 residues.

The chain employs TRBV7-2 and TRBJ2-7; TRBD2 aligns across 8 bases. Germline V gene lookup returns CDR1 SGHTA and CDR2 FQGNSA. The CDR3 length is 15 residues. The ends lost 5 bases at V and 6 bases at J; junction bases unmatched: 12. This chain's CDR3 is CASSPVAGTSLEQYF. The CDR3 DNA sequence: TGTGCCAGCAGCCCAGTGGCCGGGACTAGTCTCGAGCAGTACTTC.

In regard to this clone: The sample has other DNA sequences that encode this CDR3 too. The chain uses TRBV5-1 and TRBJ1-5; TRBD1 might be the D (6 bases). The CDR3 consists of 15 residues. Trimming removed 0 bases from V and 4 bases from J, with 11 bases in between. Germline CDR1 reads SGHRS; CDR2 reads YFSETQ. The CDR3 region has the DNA TGCGCCAGCAGCTTGGAGGGGGGGCGGAATCAGCCCCAGCATTTT. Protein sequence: CASSLEGGRNQPQHF.